Shown below are 17 T cell receptor beta chains from a single sample sequenced in a study of blood T cells in healthy people across ages. It was with a sample-barcoded 5' primer and a J-beta primer mix that a second PCR of roughly 6 to 12 cycles was run. MiXCR, applied by TCRdb to the 5' RACE reads, yields one record per CDR3 protein. The sample lists around 800,000 distinct CDR3 sequences; 62% were seen once. Sequenced material: blood. The receptors derive from a man aged 30-40 years in good health.

The chain couples TRBV4-2 to TRBJ2-7; 8 nucleotides line up with TRBD1. Germline CDR1 is LGHNA and CDR2 is YNFKEQ. This CDR3 region has 15 residues. J was trimmed by 4 bases and V by 1 base; bases with no gene match: 6. The CDR3 nucleotides are TGTGCCAGCAGCCAAGGGAGCCAGGGGGCATACGAGCAGTACTTC. This translates into CASSQGSQGAYEQYF.

The chain has TRBV5-6 and TRBJ1-2, with 7 bases lining up with TRBD1. The CDR3 totals 14 residues. The V gene's germline CDR1 is SGHDT and CDR2 YYEEEE. J lost 3 bases, V lost 4 bases, and 6 bases had no gene match. DNA of the CDR3: TGTGCCAGCAGCGACGGACAGGAGGACTATGGCTACACCTTC. Its translation is CASSDGQEDYGYTF.

This chain uses TRBV6-1 with TRBJ2-7; 13 nucleotides agree with TRBD2. From germline, CDR1 is MNHNS and CDR2 SASEGT. V gave up 4 bases and J gave up 5 bases; unmatched junction bases: 5. CDR3 length equals 15 residues. For the CDR3, the DNA is TGTGCCAGCAGTGCGACTAGCGGGGGGTGGGACGAGCAGTACTTC. This encodes CASSATSGGWDEQYF.

CDR3 nucleotide sequence: TGTGCCAGCAGCTTAGGGGGAGGGACAGGGGGGGGAAAACTGTTTTTT. Amino acids: CASSLGGGTGGGKLFF. The rearrangement uses TRBV7-2 and TRBJ1-4, with 11 bases fitting TRBD1. Germline CDR1 is SGHTA and CDR2 is FQGNSA. The CDR3 contains 16 residues. J gave up 10 bases and V 1 base, and 8 bases lay outside the gene matches.

This clonotype was counted a few times. The J gene is TRBJ2-3, the V gene TRBV9, with a possible D match to TRBD1 (6 bases). Germline V gene data show CDR1 as SGDLS and CDR2 as YYNGEE. V was clipped by 2 bases and J by 2 bases, with 9 bases between them. This CDR3 is built from 14 residues. This CDR3 is CASSVGQPTDTQYF. The CDR3, as DNA: TGTGCCAGCAGCGTTGGACAGCCCACAGATACGCAGTATTTT.

This chain links TRBV11-1 with TRBJ2-2, with D perhaps TRBD2 (5 bases). Trimming took 5 bases from V and 2 from J, leaving 9 bases between them. The CDR3 spans 14 residues. From germline, CDR1 is SGHAT and CDR2 FQDESV (reference sequence). The CDR3 region is CASSVGVNTGELFF. For the CDR3, the DNA is TGTGCCAGCAGCGTCGGGGTTAACACCGGGGAGCTGTTTTTT.

The rearrangement links TRBV5-1 to TRBJ2-7, with D tentatively TRBD1 (6 bases). The CDR3 is 14 amino acids. Trimming left V 4 bases short and J 3 bases short, with 14 bases between. Germline assignment: CDR1 SGHRS and CDR2 YFSETQ. CDR3 residues: CASSHDRFDYEQYF. The CDR3 nucleotides are TGCGCCAGCAGCCACGACAGGTTCGACTACGAGCAGTACTTC.

The J gene is TRBJ2-3, the V gene TRBV5-1; D may be TRBD2 (6 bases). Per germline, CDR1 SGHRS and CDR2 YFSETQ. The CDR3 is made up of 15 amino acids. Trimming took off 0 bases at V and 3 bases at J, with 11 bases between the two ends. The CDR3 region is CASSLAVRGTDTQYF. CDR3 nucleotides: TGCGCCAGCAGCTTGGCAGTGCGGGGTACAGATACGCAGTATTTT.

The rearrangement uses TRBV7-8 and TRBJ2-1, with D possibly matching TRBD1 (5 bases). Trimming removed 1 base from V and 3 bases from J, with 13 bases in between. Germline V CDR1 and CDR2: SGHVS, FQNEAQ. The CDR3 spans 16 residues. For the CDR3, the DNA is TGTGCCAGCAGCTTAGGAGCAGGGTACCTCTACAATGAGCAGTTCTTC. Its translation: CASSLGAGYLYNEQFF.

This rearrangement joins TRBV27 to TRBJ2-1, with no clear D. Germline V lookup: CDR1 MNHEY, CDR2 SMNVEV (reference sequence). The CDR3 runs 12 residues. The V gene lost 4 bases and the J gene lost 7 bases, with 8 bases spanning the gap. The CDR3 region is CASSSLRNEQFF. CDR3 nucleotides: TGTGCCAGCAGTTCCCTGAGAAATGAGCAGTTCTTC.

The CDR3: CASRTWEEQYF. Here the CDR3 DNA reads TGTGCCAGCAGGACCTGGGAAGAGCAGTACTTC. J is TRBJ2-4 and V is TRBV28, with no clear D. The germline gives CDR1 MDHEN, CDR2 SYDVKM. The CDR3 consists of 11 residues. V shed 6 bases and J shed 13 bases, with 13 bases lying between them.

This sequence joins TRBV3-1 and TRBJ2-3; D remains ambiguous. The CDR3 runs 14 residues. Germline loops: CDR1 LGHDT, CDR2 YNNKEL (reference sequence). V gave up 4 bases and J gave up 4 bases, with 12 bases separating them. Here the CDR3 DNA reads TGTGCCAGCAGCCCGATAAGGTCCTCAGATACGCAGTATTTT. It encodes CASSPIRSSDTQYF.

The rearrangement uses TRBV20-1 and TRBJ1-2; TRBD1 agrees at 9 bases. CDR1 is DFQATT and CDR2 is SNEGSKA in the germline V gene (reference sequence). V dropped 6 bases and J dropped 8; count of bases not matched to a gene: 4. The CDR3 is 11 amino acids. This CDR3 reads CSATTGGGYTF. The CDR3 region has the DNA TGCAGTGCAACGACAGGGGGGGGCTACACCTTC.

This clonotype appeared once. This sequence joins TRBV15 and TRBJ2-7; 10 bases fit TRBD1. Judging by the DNA end, TRBJ2-4 fits better; the J call may be wrong. Per germline, CDR1 LNHNV and CDR2 YYDKDF (reference sequence). The CDR3 has 16 residues. CDR3 DNA: TGTGCCACCAGCAGAGATGACAGGGGGCCCTGGAACATTCAGTACTTC. This gives the protein CATSRDDRGPWNIQYF.

This clonotype has a handful of counts. This chain connects TRBV12-3 or TRBV12-4 to TRBJ1-2; TRBD1 matches 7 bases. After removal of 7 bases from V and 4 bases from J, the junction contained 3 bases not matched to a gene. This CDR3 is 12 amino acids long. The DNA for the CDR3 is TGTGCCAGCATGGGGGACAGCTATGGCTACACCTTC. Protein: CASMGDSYGYTF.

This chain connects TRBV25-1 to TRBJ2-7; 8 bases match TRBD1. In germline, CDR1 is MGHDK, CDR2 SYGVNS. Trimming cost V 4 bases and J 3 bases; bases outside gene matches: 8. The length of the CDR3 is 15 residues. CDR3: CASSGTGQVIYEQYF. The CDR3 DNA is TGTGCCAGCAGTGGAACGGGACAGGTGATCTACGAGCAGTACTTC.

This chain uses TRBV20-1 with TRBJ2-5; no reliable D call. Trimming cost V 0 bases and J 11 bases, with 13 bases left between them. Germline values: CDR1 DFQATT, CDR2 SNEGSKA (reference sequence). The CDR3 is 12 residues long. CDR3 DNA: TGCAGTGCTAGAGAGTCTGGGGTGGAGCAGTACTTC. This sequence encodes CSARESGVEQYF.